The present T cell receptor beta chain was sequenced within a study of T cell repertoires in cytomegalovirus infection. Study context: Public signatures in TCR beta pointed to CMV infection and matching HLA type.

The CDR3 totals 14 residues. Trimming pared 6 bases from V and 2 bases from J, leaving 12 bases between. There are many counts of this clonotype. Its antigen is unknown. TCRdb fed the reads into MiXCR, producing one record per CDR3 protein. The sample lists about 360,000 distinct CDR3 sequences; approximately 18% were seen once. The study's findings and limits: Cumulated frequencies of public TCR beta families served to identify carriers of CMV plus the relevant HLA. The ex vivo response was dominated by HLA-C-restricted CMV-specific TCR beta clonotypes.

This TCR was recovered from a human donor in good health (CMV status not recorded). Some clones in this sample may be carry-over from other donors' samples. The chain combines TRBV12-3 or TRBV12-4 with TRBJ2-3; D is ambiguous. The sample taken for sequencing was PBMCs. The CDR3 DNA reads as TGTGCCAGCAGCCCAGGACGGTACACAGATACGCAGTATTTT. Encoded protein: CASSPGRYTDTQYF.